The clone carrying this TCR beta chain was seen more than once but under ten times. Its antigen is undetermined. Regions amplified from RNA transcripts were the TCR beta CDR3 regions. HTBI primers were the set used in a first-round RT-PCR of the TCR CDR3. TCRdb re-called the multiplex PCR reads through MiXCR, storing one row per CDR3 protein. This table holds 300,000 to 450,000 distinct CDR3 sequences, 14% found once. Germline V CDR1 and CDR2: SEHNR, FQNEAQ (reference sequence). V dropped 3 bases and J dropped 13; count of bases not matched to a gene: 6. The CDR3 runs to 12 residues. The sample originates from a study of T cells in Graves' hyperthyroidism and ophthalmopathy. Study context: At the time of initial diagnosis and before any treatment, peripheral blood was collected.

Study-level points and caveats: A model using 13 V-J features told ophthalmopathy apart from stable hyperthyroidism.

The TCR was taken from a woman aged 60-70 years with Graves' hyperthyroidism. The rearrangement uses TRBV7-9 and TRBJ1-5; 7 positions agree with TRBD1. Sequenced material: blood. CDR3 protein: CASSFTQGSQHF. For the CDR3, the DNA is TGTGCCAGCAGCTTTACACAGGGGTCTCAGCATTTT. The full variable domain, its missing parts supplied by reference TRBV7-9 and TRBJ1-5, is DTGVSQNPRHKITKRGQNVTFRCDPISEHNRLYWYRQTLGQGPEFLTYFQNEAQLEKSRLLSDRFSAERPKGSFSTLEIQRTEQGDSAMYLCASSFTQGSQHFGDGTRLSIL.